These 9 T cell receptor beta chains originate from one sample sequenced in a study of T cell clonality in common variable immunodeficiency. Whole-study findings and limits: Fewer deletions and N-nucleotide insertions were reportedly seen in common variable immunodeficiency TCR beta sequences.

No antigens are known for them. Profiling relied on immunoSEQ multiplex PCR, and the TCRdb table lists in-frame clones only, not all of them. The sample was found to contain 15,000 to 25,000 clones, and every one recurs. The sequencing input was peripheral blood mononuclear cells. Every receptor here comes from a human donor with common variable immunodeficiency.

This clone was seen at least ten times. The CDR3 end is not reached by the read, which stops 3 residues before it; the germline J gene fills it in. This sequence joins TRBV6-1 and TRBJ1-2, with unresolved D. The CDR3 is 13 residues long. CDR1 MNHNS and CDR2 SASEGT come from the germline V gene. The CDR3 here is CASSEERQLGYTF. CDR3 bases read: TGTGCCAGCAGTGAAGAGCGGCAGTTGGGC.

The sample holds many counts of this clone. The read halts 3 residues ahead of the CDR3 end, with the missing end drawn from the germline J gene. The chain uses TRBV20-1 and TRBJ1-1, with 11 bases aligning to TRBD1. The germline gives CDR1 DFQATT, CDR2 SNEGSKA (reference sequence). The CDR3 sequence is 15 residues long. V dropped 0 bases and J dropped 5; count of bases not matched to a gene: 5. CDR3 DNA (partial): TGCAGTGCTAGAGAAATAGGGACAGGGGGAACTGAA. Its protein is CSAREIGTGGTE. The whole CDR3 is CSAREIGTGGTEAFF.

In its sample, this clone was seen many times. The missing CDR3 end, 3 residues past where the read stops, is filled in from the germline J gene. The chain has TRBV29-1 and TRBJ1-2, with D maybe TRBD1 (6 bases). Germline CDR1 and CDR2: SQVTM and ANQGSEA. V was pared by 1 base and J by 3 bases, with 18 bases between. The CDR3 runs to 16 residues. CDR3 DNA, as far as it was read: TGCAGCGTTGAAGGACACCGCCGGGACACCGACTATGGC. Its translation is CSVEGHRRDTDYG. The whole CDR3 region reads CSVEGHRRDTDYGYTF.

Many counts were recorded for this clone. The CDR3 goes on 3 residues after the read ends, and that part is filled in from the germline J gene. The chain employs TRBV7-1 and TRBJ2-1; TRBD2 matches 11 bases. TRBV7-1 is filed as an ORF, its function uncertain. This CDR3 contains 21 residues. Germline trimming cut 3 bases from V and 3 bases from J; bases unmatched to any gene: 19. The CDR3 DNA, read in part, is TGTGCCAGCAGCTCCCTACGACTAGCGGGGATAGGAAGAACGATCTACAATGAG. Its translation is CASSSLRLAGIGRTIYNE. The full CDR3 protein reads CASSSLRLAGIGRTIYNEQFF.

This clone came up many times. With the read ending 3 residues before the CDR3 end, the germline J gene is used to fill in that end. The chain links TRBV29-1 to TRBJ1-2, with D maybe TRBD1 (5 bases). The CDR3 covers 12 residues. The ends were cut back, 6 bases at V and 7 bases at J, with 15 bases in the middle. The germline gives CDR1 SQVTM, CDR2 ANQGSEA. CDR3 DNA, as far as it was read: TGCAGCGTAGCGGGGCAGGGAGGTGGC. Its protein is CSVAGQGGG. The whole CDR3 protein reads CSVAGQGGGYTF. Looking up the rest from reference TRBV29-1 and TRBJ1-2 gives the full variable domain: SAVISQKPSRDICQRGTSLTIQCQVDSQVTMMFWYRQQPGQSLTLIATANQGSEATYESGFVIDKFPISRPNLTFSTLTVSNMSPEDSSIYLCSVAGQGGGYTFGSGTRLTVV.

This clone was seen repeatedly, ten times or more. Read coverage stops 3 residues before the CDR3 terminus; the germline J gene supplies the remainder. This chain links TRBV6-2 or TRBV6-3 with TRBJ1-3, with no clear D. This CDR3 contains 14 residues. Germline V gene sequence: CDR1 MNHEY, CDR2 SVGEGT. The V and J ends lost 0 bases and 0 bases respectively, with 3 bases between them. This chain's CDR3 is CASSYSLSGNTIYF. CDR3 DNA, as far as it was read: TGTGCCAGCAGTTACTCCCTCTCTGGAAACACC.

At least ten counts were recorded for this clone. Read sequence stops 3 residues before the CDR3 end, and the germline J gene provides the missing end. The chain employs TRBV7-2 and TRBJ2-7; the match to TRBD1 covers 8 bases. The germline CDR1 and CDR2 sequences are SGHTA and FQGNSA. This CDR3 has 14 amino acids. V lost 3 bases, J lost 2 bases, and 3 bases stayed unmatched. CDR3 loop: CASSLIQGAYEQYF. The sequenced CDR3 bases are TGTGCCAGCAGCTTGATACAGGGGGCCTACGAG.

In its sample, this clone was seen many times. Read data end 3 residues before the CDR3 end; the end is taken from the germline J gene. The chain links TRBV7-9 to TRBJ2-4; weak D call: TRBD1 (6 bases). The CDR3 runs to 14 residues. V was trimmed by 6 bases and J by 6 bases, leaving 15 bases between them. Germline V gene lookup returns CDR1 SEHNR and CDR2 FQNEAQ (reference sequence). This CDR3 is CASSPQGEGNIQYF. The covered CDR3 bases are TGTGCCAGCAGTCCACAGGGCGAAGGAAACATT.

This clone was detected ten times or more. Coverage ceases 3 residues before the CDR3 finishes, and the germline J gene fills in the end. The chain links TRBV18 to TRBJ2-5; D is possibly TRBD2 (5 bases). The CDR3 contains 13 residues. Germline V lookup: CDR1 KGHSH, CDR2 LQKENI. V was trimmed by 6 bases and J by 4 bases, leaving 12 bases between them. The sequenced CDR3 bases are TGTGCCAGCTCCCGCGGTGCGGGAGAGACC. Amino acids: CASSRGAGET. The whole CDR3 is CASSRGAGETQYF.